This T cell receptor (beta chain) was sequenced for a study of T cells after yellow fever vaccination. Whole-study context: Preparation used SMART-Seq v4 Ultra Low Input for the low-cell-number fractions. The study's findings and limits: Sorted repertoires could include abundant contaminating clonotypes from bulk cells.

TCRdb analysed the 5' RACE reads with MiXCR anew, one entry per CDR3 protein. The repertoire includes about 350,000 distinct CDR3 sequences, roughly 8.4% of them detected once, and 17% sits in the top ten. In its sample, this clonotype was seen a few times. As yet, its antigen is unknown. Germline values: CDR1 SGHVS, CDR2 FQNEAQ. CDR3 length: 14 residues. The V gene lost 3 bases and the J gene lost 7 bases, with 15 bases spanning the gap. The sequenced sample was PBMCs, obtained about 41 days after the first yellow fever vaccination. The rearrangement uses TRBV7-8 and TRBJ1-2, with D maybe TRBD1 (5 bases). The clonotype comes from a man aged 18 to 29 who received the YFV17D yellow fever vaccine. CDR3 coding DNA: TGTGCCAGCAGCTTGCGGGGCCTAGGTCTTGGCTACACCTTC. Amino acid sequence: CASSLRGLGLGYTF.